The rows below give T cell receptor beta chains drawn from one sample of a study of T cell repertoires in cytomegalovirus infection. No antigen has been assigned to these receptors. TCRdb reanalysed the reads using MiXCR and keeps one entry per CDR3 protein. The sample contains about 270,000 distinct CDR3 sequences, about 20% of which appear only once. The sequences come from cultured PBMCs, collected from culture after CMV antigen stimulation. Receptors originate from a human donor in good health (CMV status not recorded). Some clones in this sample may be carry-over from other donors' samples. The CDR3 runs from the conserved cysteine through the conserved F or W. A D gene is named only where the DNA matches it firmly. Some rows mark clone size as missing; the rest say once, few, many or name a class of expanded clone.

clone_size j_call d_call v_call cdr3_aa cdr3_nt
many TRBJ2-4 TRBD1 TRBV7-2 CASSPGDRVNIQYF TGTGCCAGCAGCCCAGGGGACAGGGTAAACATTCAGTACTTC
many TRBJ1-1 . TRBV24-1 CATSAAPPGNTEAFF TGTGCCACCAGCGCGGCCCCACCGGGGAACACTGAAGCTTTCTTT
many TRBJ2-4 . TRBV28 CASSETSLAKNIQYF TGTGCCAGCAGTGAGACTAGTCTAGCCAAAAACATTCAGTACTTC
. TRBJ2-3 . TRBV19 CASSPHGSDTQYF TGTGCCAGTAGTCCCCACGGGTCAGATACGCAGTATTTT
. TRBJ1-2 . TRBV7-9 CASSLAQANYGYTF TGTGCCAGCAGCTTGGCACAGGCGAACTATGGCTACACCTTC
. TRBJ2-1 . TRBV7-9 CASSLVRGWGPTSDEQFF TGTGCCAGCAGCTTAGTTAGGGGTTGGGGACCAACTTCGGATGAGCAGTTCTTC
few TRBJ2-1 . TRBV7-3 CASSLLYDGHNEQFF TGTGCCAGCAGCTTACTCTACGACGGACACAATGAGCAGTTCTTC
many TRBJ1-1 . TRBV12-3/TRBV12-4 CASSLGAGGTEAFF TGTGCCAGCAGTTTGGGGGCGGGTGGCACTGAAGCTTTCTTT
. TRBJ1-1 . TRBV19 CASSGRDSEAFF TGTGCCAGTAGTGGGAGGGACTCTGAAGCTTTCTTT
few TRBJ1-1 . TRBV7-2 CASSLDRDTMNTEAFF TGTGCCAGCAGCTTAGACAGGGACACTATGAACACTGAAGCTTTCTTT
few TRBJ2-1 TRBD2 TRBV4-1 CASSPGLAEISYNEQFF TGCGCCAGCAGCCCCGGACTAGCGGAGATCTCCTACAATGAGCAGTTCTTC
few TRBJ1-1 . TRBV7-8 CASSLTGLPSVAFF TGTGCCAGCAGCTTAACAGGGCTGCCTTCAGTAGCTTTCTTT
many TRBJ1-1 TRBD1 TRBV10-2 CASSEVGTGAEAFF TGCGCCAGCAGTGAGGTGGGAACAGGGGCTGAAGCTTTCTTT
. TRBJ2-7 . TRBV4-1 CASSQARYSYEQYF TGCGCCAGCAGCCAAGCCCGCTACTCCTACGAGCAGTACTTC
many TRBJ2-7 . TRBV28 CASSFGRGYEQYF TGTGCCAGCAGTTTCGGCAGGGGCTACGAGCAGTACTTC
. TRBJ1-1 . TRBV9 CASSTYKEGRDGKAFF TGTGCCAGCAGCACATACAAGGAGGGACGGGACGGGAAAGCTTTCTTT
. TRBJ2-1 TRBD2 TRBV5-1 CASTTTGTSGFNEQFF TGCGCCAGCACCACGACCGGGACTAGCGGATTCAATGAGCAGTTCTTC
. TRBJ2-1 TRBD2 TRBV6-2/TRBV6-3 CASSPHGLAGEGSYNEQFF TGTGCCAGCAGCCCTCATGGACTAGCGGGAGAAGGATCCTACAATGAGCAGTTCTTC
. TRBJ1-6 . TRBV6-5 CATSFENWGGNSPLHF TGTGCCACCTCTTTCGAAAACTGGGGGGGTAATTCACCCCTCCACTTT
many TRBJ1-4 . TRBV29-1 CSVLETGEKLFF TGCAGCGTTTTGGAAACGGGTGAAAAACTGTTTTTT
. TRBJ2-2 . TRBV11-3 CASSPRGKKNPGELFF TGTGCCAGCAGCCCCCGGGGGAAGAAGAACCCCGGGGAGCTGTTTTTT
. TRBJ1-1 . TRBV3-1 CASSQDPYTNTEAFF TGTGCCAGCAGCCAAGATCCGTACACAAACACTGAAGCTTTCTTT
many TRBJ2-7 TRBD2 TRBV18 CASSGREEQYF TGTGCCAGCTCAGGGCGGGAGGAGCAGTACTTC
many TRBJ2-5 . TRBV7-2 CASSFAGIVTQYF TGTGCCAGCAGCTTCGCCGGTATTGTGACCCAGTACTTC
many TRBJ1-1 TRBD1 TRBV7-2 CASSLGPAGGNTEAFF TGTGCCAGCAGCTTAGGGCCGGCAGGGGGAAACACTGAAGCTTTCTTT
. TRBJ2-7 TRBD1 TRBV10-3 CVIRQDRDGEQYF TGTGTCATCAGACAGGACAGGGATGGCGAGCAGTACTTC
few TRBJ2-1 . TRBV7-9 CASSPRWRDSSYNEQFF TGTGCCAGCAGCCCCCGTTGGAGGGACAGCTCCTACAATGAGCAGTTCTTC
many TRBJ2-1 TRBD2 TRBV7-2 CASSLIHSGRKNEQFF TGTGCCAGCAGCTTAATACATAGCGGGAGGAAGAATGAGCAGTTCTTC
few TRBJ2-3 TRBD2 TRBV12-3/TRBV12-4 CASSPSAGGGDTQYF TGTGCCAGCAGCCCTTCGGCGGGAGGTGGAGATACGCAGTATTTT